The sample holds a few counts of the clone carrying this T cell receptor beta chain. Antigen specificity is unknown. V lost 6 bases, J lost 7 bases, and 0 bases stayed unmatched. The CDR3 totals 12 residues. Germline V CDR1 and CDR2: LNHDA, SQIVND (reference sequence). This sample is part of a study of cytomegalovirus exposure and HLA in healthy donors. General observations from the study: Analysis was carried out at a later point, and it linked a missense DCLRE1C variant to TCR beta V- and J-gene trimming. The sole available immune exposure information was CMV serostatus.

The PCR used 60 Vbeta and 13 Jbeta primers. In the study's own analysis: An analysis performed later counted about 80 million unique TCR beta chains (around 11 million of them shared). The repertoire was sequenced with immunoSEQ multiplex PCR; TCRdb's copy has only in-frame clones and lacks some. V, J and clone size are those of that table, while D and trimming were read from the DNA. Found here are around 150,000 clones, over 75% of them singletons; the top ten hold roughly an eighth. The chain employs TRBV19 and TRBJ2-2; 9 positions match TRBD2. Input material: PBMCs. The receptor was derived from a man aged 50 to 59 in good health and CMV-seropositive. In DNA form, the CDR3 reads TGTGCCAGTAGAGCGGGGGGCGGGGAGCTGTTTTTT. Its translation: CASRAGGGELFF.